These 11 T cell receptor beta chains originate from one sample sequenced in a study of blood T cells in healthy people across ages. A second about 6 to 11 cycle PCR used barcoded and J-beta primers. TCRdb called the 5' RACE reads again in MiXCR, with one record for every CDR3 protein. The sample yields roughly 500,000 distinct CDR3 sequences, about 25% seen once. The same sample was also used in a study of T cells of mothers and their children.

The material sequenced was blood. These TCRs come from a boy under 18 in good health.

The chain has TRBV24-1 and TRBJ2-5, with D perhaps matching TRBD1 or TRBD2 (5 bases each). V was pared by 2 bases and J by 1 base, with 7 bases between. Germline CDR1 is KGHDR and CDR2 is SFDVKD. CDR3 size: 14 residues. CDR3 coding DNA: TGTGCCACCAGTGATTGGGGGACCCAAGAGACCCAGTACTTC. Its protein is CATSDWGTQETQYF.

In this sample, this clonotype turned up a few times. The chain is built from TRBV4-3 and TRBJ2-3; TRBD1 or TRBD2 may be the D gene (6 bases each). Germline CDR1 is LGHNA and CDR2 is YSLEER. The CDR3 spans 20 residues. V was clipped by 4 bases and J by 0 bases, with 26 bases between them. DNA of the CDR3: TGCGCCAGCAGCCGGTACGGCAGAGGGGGGCCGCAACTTAGCACAGATACGCAGTATTTT. The encoded protein is CASSRYGRGGPQLSTDTQYF.

The CDR3 DNA reads TGTGCCAGCAGCTTACCCACAGGGGGCTTTGGAGAAGAGACCCAGTACTTC. This gives the protein CASSLPTGGFGEETQYF. The gene calls are TRBV7-9 and TRBJ2-5, with TRBD1 matching over 9 bases. Germline CDR1 is SEHNR and CDR2 is FQNEAQ (reference sequence). With V trimmed by 2 bases and J by 3 bases, 10 bases remained unmatched. This CDR3 region has 17 residues. Full variable domain (remainder filled in from reference TRBV7-9 and TRBJ2-5): DTGVSQNPRHKITKRGQNVTFRCDPISEHNRLYWYRQTLGQGPEFLTYFQNEAQLEKSRLLSDRFSAERPKGSFSTLEIQRTEQGDSAMYLCASSLPTGGFGEETQYFGPGTRLLVL.

This sequence joins TRBV9 and TRBJ2-2, with a possible D match to TRBD1 (5 bases). Trimming shortened V by 5 bases and J by 0 bases, and 11 bases separated the two germline ends. This CDR3 region has 15 residues. CDR1 and CDR2 from the germline V gene are SGDLS and YYNGEE. CDR3 in amino acids: CASRSDRANTGELFF. The CDR3 nucleotides read TGTGCCAGCAGATCCGACAGAGCGAACACCGGGGAGCTGTTTTTT.

The CDR3 sequence: CASTRQSGGNTEAFF. The CDR3, as DNA: TGTGCCAGTACCAGACAATCCGGGGGGAACACTGAAGCTTTCTTT. The chain combines TRBV19 with TRBJ1-1; TRBD1 might be the D (5 bases). Trimming shortened V by 7 bases and J by 1 base, and 16 bases separated the two germline ends. CDR1 and CDR2 (germline): LNHDA, SQIVND (reference sequence). The CDR3 length is 15 residues.

The V gene is TRBV11-3, the J gene TRBJ2-3; 8 nucleotides agree with TRBD2. Germline-derived CDR1 and CDR2 are SGHNT and YENEEA. The CDR3 is 15 residues long. J gave up 2 bases and V 4 bases, and 5 bases lay outside the gene matches. The CDR3 sequence is CASSSPGLVTDTQYF. CDR3 coding DNA: TGTGCCAGCAGCTCGCCGGGACTAGTCACAGATACGCAGTATTTT.

This rearrangement joins TRBV6-2 or TRBV6-3 to TRBJ2-5; 13 bases align to TRBD2. Gene TRBJ2-1 matches the end of the DNA better, so the J call may be wrong. Germline CDR1 MNHEY, CDR2 SVGEGT. The CDR3 is 15 residues long. Here the CDR3 DNA reads TGTGCCAGCAGCCGAACTAGCGGGAGGGGGAGTGAGCAGTTCTTC. As protein: CASSRTSGRGSEQFF.

This clonotype was observed many times. This chain joins TRBV5-1 and TRBJ2-3, with 7 nucleotides matching TRBD2. CDR3 size: 16 residues. V was clipped by 4 bases and J by 2 bases; unmatched bases: 10. CDR1 is SGHRS, CDR2 YFSETQ, per germline. The CDR3 reads CASSPGLDGDTDTQYF. DNA of the CDR3: TGCGCCAGCAGCCCAGGACTAGACGGGGACACAGATACGCAGTATTTT. Filled out from reference TRBV5-1 and TRBJ2-3, the complete variable domain reads KAGVTQTPRYLIKTRGQQVTLSCSPISGHRSVSWYQQTPGQGLQFLFEYFSETQRNKGNFPGRFSGRQFSNSRSEMNVSTLELGDSALYLCASSPGLDGDTDTQYFGPGTRLTVL.

This clonotype was detected ten times or more. V is TRBV7-2 and J is TRBJ2-5; a possible D gene is TRBD2 (6 bases). V shed 3 bases and J shed 1 base, with 12 bases lying between them. The germline V gene has CDR1 SGHTA and CDR2 FQGNSA. The CDR3 has 15 residues. The CDR3, as DNA: TGTGCCAGCAGCTTGCAGGGAGGCGGCCAAGAGACCCAGTACTTC. Amino acids: CASSLQGGGQETQYF. The variable domain in full, completed from reference TRBV7-2 and TRBJ2-5, reads GAGVSQSPSNKVTEKGKDVELRCDPISGHTALYWYRQSLGQGLEFLIYFQGNSAPDKSGLPSDRFSAERTGGSVSTLTIQRTQQEDSAVYLCASSLQGGGQETQYFGPGTRLLVL.

This clonotype occurred a few times. V and J are TRBV10-3 and TRBJ2-1, with D possibly called TRBD1 or TRBD2 (5 bases each). Looked up from germline, CDR1 is ENHRY and CDR2 is SYGVKD. V was trimmed by 0 bases and J by 8 bases, leaving 14 bases between them. This CDR3 contains 15 residues. DNA for the CDR3: TGTGCCATCAGTGAGTCGGGACGCGTACGGGATGAGCAGTTCTTC. Translating it yields CAISESGRVRDEQFF.

The chain is built from TRBV6-2 or TRBV6-3 and TRBJ2-1; 8 nucleotides match TRBD1. The CDR3 sequence is 19 residues long. The germline V gene encodes CDR1 MNHEY and CDR2 SVGEGT. J lost 6 bases, V lost 0 bases, and 16 bases had no gene match. The CDR3: CASSYSRAGTGLRSNEQFF. As DNA, the CDR3 is TGTGCCAGCAGTTACTCGAGGGCCGGGACAGGTTTAAGGAGCAATGAGCAGTTCTTC.